This T cell receptor (beta chain) derives from a study of blood T cells in healthy people across ages. A second PCR, run for 7 to 11 cycles, used a sample-barcoded 5' primer plus a J-beta primer mix. TCRdb redid the calling of the 5' RACE reads with MiXCR, one entry per CDR3 protein. The table has about a million distinct CDR3 sequences, around 48% seen once. As for this clonotype: The antigen remains unidentified.

Overall study results and limits: Strong correlation existed between TCR beta diversity and naive T cell percentage.

The CDR3 length is 17 residues. Germline trimming cut 0 bases from V and 1 base from J; bases unmatched to any gene: 5. Sequencing was done on a sample of blood. V usage is TRBV12-3 or TRBV12-4 and J usage is TRBJ2-2; 7 positions agree with TRBD2. The TCR originated in a man aged 25-40 years in good health. The CDR3: CASSLAASGQNTGELFF. The CDR3 DNA sequence: TGTGCCAGCAGTTTAGCTGCTAGCGGACAGAACACCGGGGAGCTGTTTTTT.